This entry features one TCR beta chain sequence. Its target is not known. Germline assignment: CDR1 SGHVS and CDR2 FNYEAQ. Unmatched junction bases numbered 5, after V lost 1 base and J lost 2 bases. The CDR3 consists of 18 residues. The sample comes from a study of cytomegalovirus exposure and HLA in healthy donors. Overall study results and limits: A later analysis reportedly found fewer N-insertions in an Asian-associated ancestry cluster than the roughly 670-donor mean. Exclusion applied to some V segments, including TRBV6-2 and TRBV6-3, as they were indistinguishable. In vitro work confirmed that a few CMV-associated chains recognize CMV antigens.

PCR was performed using 60 Vbeta and 13 Jbeta primers. Repertoires were generated with immunoSEQ multiplex PCR, while TCRdb's copy carries only in-frame clones and drops some. The sample contains about 45,000 clones, about 90% of which appear only once. This rearrangement joins TRBV7-6 to TRBJ2-7; TRBD2 aligns across 16 bases. Sample: PBMCs. The receptor comes from a woman in her thirties or forties in good health and CMV-seropositive. CDR3 sequence (DNA): TGTGCCAGCAGCTTAGTCTCCGGGACTAGCGGGAGGGCCTACGAGCAGTACTTC. As protein: CASSLVSGTSGRAYEQYF.